Listed here are 32 T cell receptor beta chains from one sample, sequenced in a study of molecular identifiers for immune sequencing clone quantification. Using its own MiXCR run on the PCR reads, TCRdb lists one record per CDR3 protein. The profile shows some 590,000 distinct CDR3 sequences, roughly 23% of them singletons. The sequenced material came from naive CD8+ T cells from blood, with Jurkat cell RNA spiked in. Subset specified: FACS-sorted CD8+CD4-CCR7+CD45RA+ naive T cells. These receptors were collected from a human donor in good health. Some libraries in this study had Jurkat cell RNA spiked in.

This clonotype was counted only a few times. J is TRBJ2-1 and V is TRBV29-1; D gene uncertain. The CDR3 is 11 amino acids. Germline CDR1 is SQVTM and CDR2 is ANQGSEA. Deletions cut 0 bases from V and 15 bases from J, with 12 bases between. CDR3 in DNA: TGCAGCGTTGAAGACGCGCCCCAGAGGTTCTTC. This encodes CSVEDAPQRFF.

As for this clonotype: A much larger clone is a single base away; this may be a read error. This chain connects TRBV3-1 to TRBJ2-2; TRBD1 matches at 7 bases. The germline V gene has CDR1 LGHDT and CDR2 YNNKEL (reference sequence). CDR3 length equals 13 residues. The CDR3 DNA reads TGTGCCAGCCGCCAAGACAGGGTCGGGGAGCTGTTTTTT. Translated, it gives CASRQDRVGELFF.

This clonotype occurred many times. J is TRBJ1-1 and V is TRBV6-1, with D maybe TRBD1 (5 bases). Germline V gives CDR1 MNHNS, CDR2 SASEGT. There are 14 residues in the CDR3. The ends were cut back, 3 bases at V and 0 bases at J, with 8 bases in the middle. The CDR3 sequence: CASSDMGLNTEAFF. In nucleotides, the CDR3 is TGTGCCAGCAGTGATATGGGGCTGAACACTGAAGCTTTCTTT.

This clonotype came up many times. CDR3 amino acids: CASRGIDSDANTGELFF. CDR3 sequence (DNA): TGCGCCAGCAGGGGGATAGACAGCGACGCGAACACCGGGGAGCTGTTTTTT. The chain is built from TRBV5-1 and TRBJ2-2, with D possibly TRBD1 on 5 matching bases. CDR3 size: 17 residues. Trimming pared 5 bases from V and 0 bases from J, leaving 17 bases between. Germline V gene lookup returns CDR1 SGHRS and CDR2 YFSETQ. Based on the CDR3 plus reference TRBV5-1 and TRBJ2-2, the full variable domain is KAGVTQTPRYLIKTRGQQVTLSCSPISGHRSVSWYQQTPGQGLQFLFEYFSETQRNKGNFPGRFSGRQFSNSRSEMNVSTLELGDSALYLCASRGIDSDANTGELFFGEGSRLTVL.

Many counts were recorded for this clonotype. The J gene is TRBJ2-7, the V gene TRBV7-2; D possibly corresponds to TRBD2 (5 bases). The ends were cut back, 3 bases at V and 3 bases at J, with 12 bases in the middle. Germline CDR1 SGHTA, CDR2 FQGNSA. The CDR3 has 14 amino acids. The CDR3 nucleotides read TGTGCCAGCAGCTTGGGAGACGCCGACTACGAGCAGTACTTC. It encodes CASSLGDADYEQYF.

This clonotype was observed at least ten times. The gene calls are TRBV6-5 and TRBJ2-7; D is ambiguous. Germline CDR1 reads MNHEY; CDR2 reads SVGAGI. The CDR3 covers 14 residues. V lost 5 bases, J lost 1 base, and 12 bases lay in between. In DNA, the CDR3 is TGTGCCAGCAGTACCGGCTGGGGTTCCTACGAGCAGTACTTC. Its translation is CASSTGWGSYEQYF.

As to this clonotype: This clone may be a read error of a much larger clone one base away. The genes are TRBV5-1 and TRBJ2-1; 11 positions match TRBD1. The CDR3 covers 16 residues. CDR1 and CDR2 from the germline V gene are SGHRS and YFSETQ. DNA for the CDR3: TGCGCCAGCAGATTGGCACCGGGACAGGGGGTCTATAAGCAGTTCTTC. Its protein is CASRLAPGQGVYKQFF. The whole variable domain, remainder taken from reference TRBV5-1 and TRBJ2-1, is KAGVTQTPRYLIKTRGQQVTLSCSPISGHRSVSWYQQTPGQGLQFLFEYFSETQRNKGNFPGRFSGRQFSNSRSEMNVSTLELGDSALYLCASRLAPGQGVYKQFFGPGTRLTVL.

The chain combines TRBV6-5 with TRBJ1-1; D is perhaps TRBD1 (5 bases). CDR1 MNHEY and CDR2 SVGAGI come from the germline V gene. The CDR3 covers 14 residues. Trimming pared 6 bases from V and 4 bases from J, leaving 15 bases between. The CDR3 sequence is CASSTGGASTEAFF. CDR3 in DNA: TGTGCCAGCAGCACTGGCGGGGCGAGCACTGAAGCTTTCTTT.

Concerning this clonotype: This may stem from a read error, because a much larger clone lies one nucleotide away. The chain carries TRBV7-9 and TRBJ2-7; 7 nucleotides agree with TRBD1. The CDR3 has 12 residues. With V trimmed by 5 bases and J by 7 bases, 5 bases remained unmatched. Germline V gives CDR1 SEHNR, CDR2 FQNEAQ (reference sequence). In DNA form, the CDR3 reads TGTGCCAGCAGCGTGCCAGGGGGAGAGCAGTACTTC. Residues: CASSVPGGEQYF.

This clonotype was seen only a few times. The rearrangement links TRBV20-1 to TRBJ2-7; D is perhaps TRBD1 (8 bases). The germline V gene has CDR1 DFQATT and CDR2 SNEGSKA (reference sequence). This CDR3 comprises 15 residues. The V gene lost 0 bases and the J gene lost 4 bases, with 16 bases spanning the gap. The CDR3 coding sequence is TGCAGTGCTAGAGATAGCGGACAGGGAGGGTACGAGCAGTACTTC. Encoded protein: CSARDSGQGGYEQYF.

This clonotype appeared many times. The rearrangement joins TRBV5-1 to TRBJ1-1, with D tentatively TRBD1 (6 bases). This CDR3 spans 11 amino acids. Germline CDR1 is SGHRS and CDR2 is YFSETQ. V was pared by 6 bases and J by 7 bases, with 10 bases between. This CDR3 reads CASIFRGEAFF. The CDR3 DNA reads as TGCGCCAGCATATTCAGGGGTGAAGCTTTCTTT.

Remarks on this clonotype: Being one base from a much bigger clone, this may be a read error. The chain has TRBV29-1 and TRBJ2-7; D not certain. Germline CDR1 reads SQVTM; CDR2 reads ANQGSEA. Trimming took off 7 bases at V and 0 bases at J, with 13 bases between the two ends. CDR3 length equals 13 residues. The CDR3 here is CSGWAEISYEQYF. The CDR3 DNA reads as TGCAGCGGGTGGGCGGAGATCTCCTACGAGCAGTACTTC.

This sequence joins TRBV10-2 and TRBJ2-1; TRBD2 matches 7 bases. The V segment lost 2 bases and the J segment 7 bases; nucleotides outside the gene matches: 2. CDR3 size: 13 residues. The germline gives CDR1 WSHSY, CDR2 SAAADI. CDR3 DNA: TGCGCCAGCAGTGAGGGGACTATTAATGAGCAGTTCTTC. Its translation is CASSEGTINEQFF.

For this clonotype: One end of the junction fails to match germline, which may point to a read error. The CDR3 protein is CACSFGTGVAGANVLTF. CDR3 bases: TGTGCCTGCAGCTTCGGGACAGGGGTCGCTGGGGCCAACGTCCTGACTTTC. The genes are TRBV7-9 and TRBJ2-6, with 10 nucleotides matching TRBD1. The CDR3 is made up of 17 amino acids. Germline V CDR1 and CDR2: SEHNR, FQNEAQ (reference sequence).

In its sample, this clonotype was seen many times. This chain links TRBV15 with TRBJ1-1; D possibly corresponds to TRBD1 (6 bases). This CDR3 has 18 amino acids. Trimming removed 0 bases at V and 0 bases at J, with 17 bases between. The germline V gene has CDR1 LNHNV and CDR2 YYDKDF (reference sequence). The CDR3 spells CATSRDRGSSLLNTEAFF. The CDR3 DNA is TGTGCCACCAGCAGAGATAGGGGGTCGTCCCTATTGAACACTGAAGCTTTCTTT.

In its sample, this clonotype was seen many times. This chain uses TRBV3-1 with TRBJ1-1; unclear D gene. This CDR3 spans 14 amino acids. V was trimmed by 1 base and J by 1 base, leaving 7 bases between them. CDR1 is LGHDT and CDR2 is YNNKEL in the germline V gene (reference sequence). The CDR3 region is CASSQGPGNTEAFF. For the CDR3, the DNA is TGTGCCAGCAGCCAAGGTCCGGGGAACACTGAAGCTTTCTTT.

V is TRBV12-3 or TRBV12-4 and J is TRBJ1-1; D is possibly TRBD1 (6 bases). CDR3 length equals 15 residues. Between the trimmed V and J ends, which lost 5 bases and 4 bases, there was a span of 17 bases. CDR3 in DNA: TGTGCCAGCAGTCCACTACAGGGTTGGGGCACTGAAGCTTTCTTT. It translates to CASSPLQGWGTEAFF.

This clonotype was seen ten or more times. The rearrangement joins TRBV5-1 to TRBJ2-3; TRBD2 aligns across 13 bases. Trimming cost V 0 bases and J 6 bases; bases outside gene matches: 4. Per germline, CDR1 SGHRS and CDR2 YFSETQ. This CDR3 is built from 16 residues. CDR3 DNA: TGCGCCAGCAGCTTGGGACTAGCGGGGGGCGTGGATACGCAGTATTTT. This encodes CASSLGLAGGVDTQYF.

This clonotype was seen repeatedly, ten times or more. CDR3 sequence (DNA): TGTGCCAGCAGTTGGGGACAGGGCTGGGAGGCCACTGAAGCTTTCTTT. It encodes CASSWGQGWEATEAFF. This chain connects TRBV6-5 to TRBJ1-1, with 9 bases aligning to TRBD1. Germline V gives CDR1 MNHEY, CDR2 SVGAGI. Trimming cost V 4 bases and J 4 bases; bases outside gene matches: 10. The CDR3 covers 16 residues.

The rearrangement links TRBV3-1 to TRBJ1-1, with D perhaps matching TRBD1 (5 bases). The germline gives CDR1 LGHDT, CDR2 YNNKEL (reference sequence). The CDR3 covers 15 residues. The V end was cut by 3 bases, the J end by 0 bases, with 11 bases between. The DNA of the CDR3 is TGTGCCAGCAGCCACCTTCGACAGATGAACACTGAAGCTTTCTTT. Translated: CASSHLRQMNTEAFF.

In its sample, this clonotype was seen many times. The gene calls are TRBV19 and TRBJ2-2, with 8 bases fitting TRBD2. The length of the CDR3 is 17 residues. Trimming cost V 0 bases and J 7 bases; bases outside gene matches: 10. Germline CDR1 reads LNHDA; CDR2 reads SQIVND (reference sequence). The CDR3 DNA reads TGTGCCAGTAGTATAGATCTGGGACTAGGGTTCCTCGGGGAGCTGTTTTTT. It yields the protein CASSIDLGLGFLGELFF.

The chain joins TRBV7-9 to TRBJ1-2; D gene uncertain. The V gene lost 6 bases and the J gene lost 5 bases, with 19 bases spanning the gap. The CDR3 has 15 amino acids. Germline CDR1 SEHNR, CDR2 FQNEAQ (reference sequence). The CDR3: CASSNLIWDHYGYTF. DNA of the CDR3: TGTGCCAGCAGTAACCTTATCTGGGATCATTATGGCTACACCTTC.

This clonotype came up a few times. The J gene is TRBJ2-7, the V gene TRBV7-9, with D maybe TRBD2 (6 bases). From germline, CDR1 is SEHNR and CDR2 FQNEAQ (reference sequence). Trimming left V 3 bases short and J 4 bases short, with 13 bases between. CDR3 length equals 14 residues. The CDR3 reads CASSFHGSRYEQYF. In DNA, the CDR3 is TGTGCCAGCAGCTTTCACGGGAGTAGGTACGAGCAGTACTTC. Together with reference TRBV7-9 and TRBJ2-7, the CDR3 gives the full variable domain: DTGVSQNPRHKITKRGQNVTFRCDPISEHNRLYWYRQTLGQGPEFLTYFQNEAQLEKSRLLSDRFSAERPKGSFSTLEIQRTEQGDSAMYLCASSFHGSRYEQYFGPGTRLTVT.

For this clonotype: This may be a read error, as it is one base from a much larger clone. The chain links TRBV12-5 to TRBJ2-7; tentatively, D is TRBD1 or TRBD2 (6 bases each). Looked up from germline, CDR1 is LGHNT and CDR2 is FRNRAP. V shed 2 bases and J shed 7 bases, with 12 bases lying between them. The CDR3 totals 13 residues. The DNA for the CDR3 is TGTGCTAGTGGTTTGATAGAGGGGGGAGAGCAGTACTTC. Protein product: CASGLIEGGEQYF.

This chain joins TRBV18 and TRBJ2-5, with 10 bases matching TRBD1. The CDR3 runs to 15 residues. From germline, CDR1 is KGHSH and CDR2 LQKENI. V lost 4 bases, J lost 4 bases, and 6 bases stayed unmatched. CDR3 sequence: CASSLRDRGPETQYF. The DNA of the CDR3 is TGTGCCAGCTCACTAAGGGACAGGGGTCCAGAGACCCAGTACTTC.

This clonotype turned up a few times. The chain recombines TRBV7-2 with TRBJ2-7; 10 bases align to TRBD1. The V gene's germline CDR1 is SGHTA and CDR2 FQGNSA. The CDR3 loop spans 15 amino acids. Trimming removed 8 bases from V and 2 bases from J; junction bases left unmatched: 9. In DNA form, the CDR3 reads TGTGCCAGCGGCCTGGGACAGGGGATCACCTACGAGCAGTACTTC. Protein: CASGLGQGITYEQYF.

This clonotype was seen ten or more times. The V and J genes are TRBV4-2 and TRBJ1-4, with a possible D match to TRBD1 (5 bases). With 1 base removed from V and 0 bases from J, the gap between germline ends came to 9 bases. The CDR3 is 16 amino acids. The germline V gene encodes CDR1 LGHNA and CDR2 YNFKEQ. CDR3 in DNA: TGTGCCAGCAGCCAAGCCGACAGAGCAACTAATGAAAAACTGTTTTTT. It encodes CASSQADRATNEKLFF.

The table lists this clonotype with many counts. V is TRBV4-1 and J is TRBJ1-1, with a weak D call TRBD1 (6 bases). The CDR3 is 12 residues long. Germline V gene lookup returns CDR1 MGHRA and CDR2 YSYEKL. Deletions cut 8 bases from V and 4 bases from J, with 11 bases between. CDR3 sequence (DNA): TGCGCCAGCCAGGGGATAGGCACTGAAGCTTTCTTT. This codes for CASQGIGTEAFF.

The chain carries TRBV1 and TRBJ1-6; TRBD1, as called in the table, went unchecked against the DNA. TRBV1 is designated a pseudogene. The CDR3 is 15 residues long. The CDR3 region is CAGSQGQADNSPLHF. In DNA, the CDR3 is TGCGCCGGCAGCCAAGGACAGGCCGATAATTCACCCCTCCACTTT.

CDR3 sequence reads: CASSESRGSFYTGELFF. DNA of the CDR3: TGCGCCAGCAGTGAGAGTCGTGGCAGCTTTTACACCGGGGAGCTGTTTTTT. This rearrangement joins TRBV10-2 to TRBJ2-2, with D unclear. The CDR3 spans 17 residues. With 2 bases removed from V and 3 bases from J, the gap between germline ends came to 16 bases. The germline gives CDR1 WSHSY, CDR2 SAAADI.

Worth noting for this clonotype: The conserved final phenylalanine or tryptophan is absent from the CDR3, which likely points to a read error. The chain couples TRBV19 to TRBJ1-1; TRBD1 might be the D (5 bases). Deletions cut 4 bases from V and 9 bases from J, with 15 bases between. Germline CDR1 reads LNHDA; CDR2 reads SQIVND (reference sequence). The CDR3 has 13 residues. CDR3 sequence: CASSRETGTQAFS. For the CDR3, the DNA is TGTGCCAGTAGTAGGGAAACAGGTACACAAGCTTTCTCT.

Note on this clonotype: This may be a read error: a much more frequent sequence differs by one nucleotide. The rearrangement uses TRBV28 and TRBJ1-5, with a possible D match to TRBD1 (5 bases). The CDR3 runs 16 residues. Per germline, CDR1 MDHEN and CDR2 SYDVKM. V lost 3 bases and J 2 bases, leaving 14 bases between the germline ends. For the CDR3, the DNA is TGTGCCAGCAGTTTTTACGCGGGGGATGGCAATCAGCCCCAGCATTTT. It yields the protein CASSFYAGDGNQPQHF.